In its sample, the clone carrying this T cell receptor (beta chain) was seen a few times. Antigen: not known. The data belong to a study of T cell responses to AZD1222 COVID-19 vaccine. General observations from the study: Sampling captured repertoires only after the peak T cell response. There were mostly white British donors and more females than males, and clonal diversity was possibly underestimated. A rise in Spike-specific TCR breadth and depth followed two AZD1222 doses.

This CDR3 is built from 18 residues. Per the germline V gene, CDR1 is SGHVS and CDR2 is FQNEAQ. The J segment lost 7 bases and the V segment lost 1 base, leaving 13 bases of the junction unmatched. Clones were sequenced by immunoSEQ multiplex PCR, and TCRdb holds only the in-frame ones, with some missing. The data show 150,000 or so clones, 90% seen once. This material consisted of peripheral blood, taken on day 0 of AZD1222 vaccination. The receptor comes from an adult in good health. The V call is TRBV7-8, the J call TRBJ1-6; 7 bases are shared with TRBD1. CDR3 nucleotide sequence: TGTGCCAGCAGCTTAGGGGTTAGACAGGGTCCTGGGAATTCACCCCTCCACTTT. Encoded protein: CASSLGVRQGPGNSPLHF.